The 13 T cell receptor beta chains in this list originate from one sample, sequenced in a study of cytomegalovirus exposure and HLA in healthy donors. This PCR relied on a set of 60 Vbeta primers and 13 Jbeta primers. Clones were sequenced by immunoSEQ multiplex PCR, and TCRdb holds only the in-frame ones, with some missing. The sample has 200,000 to 250,000 clones; the top ten hold 0.75% to 1%. Material: PBMCs. All receptors derive from a woman in her 30s in good health and CMV-seropositive.

The chain employs TRBV19 and TRBJ2-7, with 9 positions matching TRBD1. The CDR3 extends over 13 amino acids. Germline CDR1 LNHDA, CDR2 SQIVND (reference sequence). The CDR3 DNA sequence: TGTGCGTCCCGGGACAGGGCGTCCTACGAGCAGTACTTC. Translated, it gives CASRDRASYEQYF.

The V gene is TRBV10-2, the J gene TRBJ2-3; 14 bases match TRBD2. The germline CDR1 and CDR2 sequences are WSHSY and SAAADI. This CDR3 has 18 residues. J gave up 0 bases and V 4 bases, and 6 bases lay outside the gene matches. The CDR3 bases are TGCGCCAGCAGTGCTCGGACTAGCGGGAGGACTAGCACAGATACGCAGTATTTT. Its translation is CASSARTSGRTSTDTQYF.

The gene calls are TRBV2 and TRBJ2-7; 12 bases fit TRBD2. This CDR3 has 13 amino acids. V was pared by 6 bases and J by 3 bases, with 0 bases of the junction left unmatched. Germline V gene data show CDR1 as SNHLY and CDR2 as FYNNEI. Written as DNA, the CDR3 is TGTGCCAGCAGACTAGCGGGAGGCTACGAGCAGTACTTC. It translates to CASRLAGGYEQYF.

This rearrangement joins TRBV6-1 to TRBJ2-1; 7 positions agree with TRBD2. Trimming at V came to 2 bases and at J to 4 bases, leaving 2 bases not matched to a gene. Germline assignment: CDR1 MNHNS and CDR2 SASEGT. The CDR3 totals 14 residues. CDR3 DNA: TGTGCCAGCAGTGAACAGGGAGGGTACAATGAGCAGTTCTTC. As protein: CASSEQGGYNEQFF.

V is TRBV7-6 and J is TRBJ1-1, with 9 bases identical to TRBD1. The V gene end was trimmed by 3 bases and the J gene end by 1 base; junction bases not matched to a gene: 9. The CDR3 runs to 17 residues. The germline gives CDR1 SGHVS, CDR2 FNYEAQ. Here the CDR3 DNA reads TGTGCCAGCAGCTTTGGGGTTTCACAGGGGGCGAACACTGAAGCTTTCTTT. Amino acids: CASSFGVSQGANTEAFF.

CDR3 coding DNA: TGTGCCAGCTCACCCTCTGTGGCGGGGGCACTGAACACTGAAGCTTTCTTT. Its translation: CASSPSVAGALNTEAFF. V usage is TRBV18 and J usage is TRBJ1-1; D perhaps matches TRBD1 (6 bases). CDR1 and CDR2 (germline): KGHSH, LQKENI. V shed 3 bases and J shed 0 bases, with 17 bases lying between them. The CDR3 has 17 residues.

V gene TRBV2 combines with J gene TRBJ2-5; 9 bases map to TRBD2. Germline V gene lookup returns CDR1 SNHLY and CDR2 FYNNEI. V was pared by 1 base and J by 7 bases, with 1 base of the junction left unmatched. This CDR3 contains 13 residues. The CDR3 here is CASSEEAGGTQYF. As DNA, the CDR3 is TGTGCCAGCAGTGAAGAAGCGGGAGGGACCCAGTACTTC.

The chain is built from TRBV15 and TRBJ1-1; TRBD1 matches at 7 bases. This CDR3 is 17 amino acids long. Germline V gene data show CDR1 as LNHNV and CDR2 as YYDKDF (reference sequence). After removal of 1 base from V and 0 bases from J, the junction contained 8 bases not matched to a gene. The CDR3 DNA reads TGTGCCACCAGCAGAGCGGAGGGGGCCCCGCTGAACACTGAAGCTTTCTTT. Its translation: CATSRAEGAPLNTEAFF.

The V call is TRBV6-5, the J call TRBJ1-1, with 7 nucleotides matching TRBD1. Germline values: CDR1 MNHEY, CDR2 SVGAGI. The CDR3 totals 13 residues. Germline trimming cut 5 bases from V and 3 bases from J; bases unmatched to any gene: 3. The CDR3 loop reads CASSTRGYTEAFF. CDR3 DNA: TGTGCCAGCAGTACCAGGGGGTACACTGAAGCTTTCTTT.

This sequence joins TRBV28 and TRBJ2-5; maybe TRBD2 (5 bases). Trimming removed 6 bases from V and 7 bases from J, with 21 bases in between. CDR1 MDHEN and CDR2 SYDVKM come from the germline V gene. The CDR3 loop spans 15 amino acids. In DNA, the CDR3 is TGTGCCAGCAGCCGGACCCTTCAGCCGGCGGGGACCCAGTACTTC. It specifies CASSRTLQPAGTQYF.

The rearrangement uses TRBV6-5 and TRBJ2-1; D call uncertain. V was clipped by 6 bases and J by 12 bases, with 18 bases between them. The length of the CDR3 is 13 residues. In germline, CDR1 is MNHEY, CDR2 SVGAGI. CDR3 sequence reads: CASSHPTTLRQFF. CDR3 nucleotides: TGTGCCAGCAGCCATCCCACGACACTTCGGCAGTTCTTC.

Worth noting for this clone: The junction does not match germline at one end; this may be a read error. This sample also contains other DNA sequences that code for the same CDR3. V usage is TRBV29-1 and J usage is TRBJ2-3, with TRBD1 matching 7 bases. CDR1 and CDR2 (germline): SQVTM, ANQGSEA. The CDR3 consists of 15 residues. Here the CDR3 reads CSARRQGSRTDTQYF. In DNA, the CDR3 is TGCAGCGCCAGAAGACAGGGTTCCCGCACGGATACGCAGTATTTT.

CDR3 nucleotide sequence: TGTGCCAGCATATCCCGGGAGACCCACAATGAGCAGTTCTTC. Protein: CASISRETHNEQFF. The V call is TRBV7-8, the J call TRBJ2-1; the D gene is possibly TRBD2 (6 bases). Germline CDR1 SGHVS, CDR2 FQNEAQ. The CDR3 runs to 14 residues. V was pared by 7 bases and J by 5 bases, with 15 bases between. Supplemented by reference TRBV7-8 and TRBJ2-1, the full variable domain reads GAGVSQSPRYKVAKRGQDVALRCDPISGHVSLFWYQQALGQGPEFLTYFQNEAQLDKSGLPSDRFFAERPEGSVSTLKIQRTQQEDSAVYLCASISRETHNEQFFGPGTRLTVL.